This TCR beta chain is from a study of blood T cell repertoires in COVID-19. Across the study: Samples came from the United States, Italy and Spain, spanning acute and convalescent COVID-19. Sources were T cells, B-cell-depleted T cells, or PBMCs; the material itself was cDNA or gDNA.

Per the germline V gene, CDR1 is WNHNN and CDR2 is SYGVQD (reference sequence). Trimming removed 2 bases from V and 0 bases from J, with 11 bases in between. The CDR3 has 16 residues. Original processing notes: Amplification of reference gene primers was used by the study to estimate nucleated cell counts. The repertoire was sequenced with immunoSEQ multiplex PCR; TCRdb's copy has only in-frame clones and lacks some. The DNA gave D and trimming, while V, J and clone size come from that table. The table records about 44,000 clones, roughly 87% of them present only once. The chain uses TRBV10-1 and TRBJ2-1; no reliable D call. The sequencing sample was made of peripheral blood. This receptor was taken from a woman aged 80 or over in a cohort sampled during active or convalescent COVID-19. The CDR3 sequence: CASSERPLSSYNEQFF. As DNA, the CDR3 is TGCGCCAGCAGTGAGCGTCCGTTGAGCTCCTACAATGAGCAGTTCTTC.